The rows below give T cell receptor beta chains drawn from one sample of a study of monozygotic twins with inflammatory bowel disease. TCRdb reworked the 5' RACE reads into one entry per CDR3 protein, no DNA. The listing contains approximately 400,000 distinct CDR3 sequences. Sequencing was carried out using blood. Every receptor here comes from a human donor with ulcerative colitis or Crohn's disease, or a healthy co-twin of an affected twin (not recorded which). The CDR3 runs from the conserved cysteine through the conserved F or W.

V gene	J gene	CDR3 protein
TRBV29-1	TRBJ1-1	CSVGGPSGRRTEAFF
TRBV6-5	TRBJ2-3	CASSHFNPGLSTDTQYF
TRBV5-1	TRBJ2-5	CASSFGTSGGETQYF
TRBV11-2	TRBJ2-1	CASSLDTRPRYEQFF
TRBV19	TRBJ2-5	CASSIAAEGSQETQYF
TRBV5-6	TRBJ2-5	CASSLQGALETQYF
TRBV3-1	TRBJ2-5	CASSQWTSGGARETQYF
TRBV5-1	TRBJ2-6	CASSGDSGANVLTF
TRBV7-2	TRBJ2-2	CASRLQVTTGELFF
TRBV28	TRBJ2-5	CASSRPLAGGTGTQYF
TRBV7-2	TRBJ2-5	CASSLGLAAETQYF
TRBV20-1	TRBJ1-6	CSAFGDSPLHF
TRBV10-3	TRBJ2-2	CAIRGDTGGTGELFF
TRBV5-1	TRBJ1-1	CASSPEDRRNTEAFF
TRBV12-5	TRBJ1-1	CASATDRNTEAFF
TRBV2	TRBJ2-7	CASGEQGGSEQYF
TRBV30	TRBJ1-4	CAWSVRAGRNEKLFF
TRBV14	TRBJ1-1	CASSQEAGFLTEAFF
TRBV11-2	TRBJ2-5	CASSFRQGRGYQETQYF
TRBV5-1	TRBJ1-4	CASKPEGANEKLFF
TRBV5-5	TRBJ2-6	CASSSLYSDRVRANVLTF
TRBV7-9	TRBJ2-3	CASKGMVKDTQYF
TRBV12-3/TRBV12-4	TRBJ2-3	CASRVVASGNTQYF
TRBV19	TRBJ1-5	CASRSGQGQGQPQHF
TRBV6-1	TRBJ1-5	CASSSPRQASNQPQHF
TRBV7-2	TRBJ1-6	CASRDPGRGSNSPLHF
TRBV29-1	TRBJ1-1	CSVEGLGGDTEAFF
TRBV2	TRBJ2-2	CASRLGAAGELFF
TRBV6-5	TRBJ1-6	CASSYPAPGQQFSPLHF
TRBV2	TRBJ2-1	CASSEHRNEQFF
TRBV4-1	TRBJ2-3	CASSQDRERGTSTDTQYF
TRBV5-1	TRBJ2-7	CASSIMDEQYF
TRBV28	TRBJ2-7	CASSLKYRGYEQYF
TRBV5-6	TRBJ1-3	CASSLAAGSGNTIYF
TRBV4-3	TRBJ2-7	CASSQGAGGFYEQYF
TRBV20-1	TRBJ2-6	CSAGGREGRFSGANVLTF
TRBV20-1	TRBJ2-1	CSAGGGTPHNEQFF
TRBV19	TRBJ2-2	CASTGLKGNTGELFF
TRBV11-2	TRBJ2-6	CASSPRQTGILSGANVLTF
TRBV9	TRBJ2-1	CASSVEYEVRSDEQFF